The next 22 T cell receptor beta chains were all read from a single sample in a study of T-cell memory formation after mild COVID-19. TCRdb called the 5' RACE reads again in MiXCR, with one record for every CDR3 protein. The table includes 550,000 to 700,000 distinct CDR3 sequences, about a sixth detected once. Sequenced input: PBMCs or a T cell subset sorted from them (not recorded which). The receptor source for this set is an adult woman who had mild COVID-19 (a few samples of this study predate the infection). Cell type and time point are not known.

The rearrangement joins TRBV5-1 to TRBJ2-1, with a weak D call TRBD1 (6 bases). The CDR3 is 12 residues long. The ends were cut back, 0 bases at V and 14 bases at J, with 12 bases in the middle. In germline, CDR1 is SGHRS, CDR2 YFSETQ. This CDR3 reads CASSLEQDRKFF. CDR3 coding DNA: TGCGCCAGCAGCTTGGAACAGGACAGAAAGTTCTTC.

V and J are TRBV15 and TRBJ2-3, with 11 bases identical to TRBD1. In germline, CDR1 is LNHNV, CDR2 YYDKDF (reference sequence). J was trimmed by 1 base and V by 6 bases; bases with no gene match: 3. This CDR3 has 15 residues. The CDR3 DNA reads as TGTGCCACCAGTAGGGGACAGGGGGGCACAGATACGCAGTATTTT. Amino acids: CATSRGQGGTDTQYF. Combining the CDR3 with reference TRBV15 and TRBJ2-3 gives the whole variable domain DAMVIQNPRYQVTQFGKPVTLSCSQTLNHNVMYWYQQKSSQAPKLLFHYYDKDFNNEADTPDNFQSRRPNTSFCFLDIRSPGLGDTAMYLCATSRGQGGTDTQYFGPGTRLTVL.

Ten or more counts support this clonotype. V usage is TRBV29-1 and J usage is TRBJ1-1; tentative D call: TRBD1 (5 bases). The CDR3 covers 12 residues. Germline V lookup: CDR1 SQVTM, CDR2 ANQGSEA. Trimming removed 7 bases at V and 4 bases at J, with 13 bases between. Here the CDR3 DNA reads TGCAGCGGTCGCAGGGACGCCACTGAAGCTTTCTTT. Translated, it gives CSGRRDATEAFF.

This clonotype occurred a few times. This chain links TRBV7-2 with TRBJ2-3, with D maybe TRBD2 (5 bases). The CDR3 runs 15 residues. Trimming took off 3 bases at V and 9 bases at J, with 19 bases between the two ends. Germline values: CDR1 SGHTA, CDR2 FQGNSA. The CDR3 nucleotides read TGTGCCAGCAGCTTTGCCAGCGGCACCGGGGAGACGCAGTATTTT. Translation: CASSFASGTGETQYF.

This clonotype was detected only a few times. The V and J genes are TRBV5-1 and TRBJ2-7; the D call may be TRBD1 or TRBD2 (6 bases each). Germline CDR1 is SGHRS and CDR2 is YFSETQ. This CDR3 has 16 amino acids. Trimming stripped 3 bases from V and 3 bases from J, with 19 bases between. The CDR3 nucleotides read TGCGCCAGCAGCTCCTACGGGGGCCGTAGGGTCTACGAGCAGTACTTC. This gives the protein CASSSYGGRRVYEQYF. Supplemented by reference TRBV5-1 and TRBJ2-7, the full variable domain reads KAGVTQTPRYLIKTRGQQVTLSCSPISGHRSVSWYQQTPGQGLQFLFEYFSETQRNKGNFPGRFSGRQFSNSRSEMNVSTLELGDSALYLCASSSYGGRRVYEQYFGPGTRLTVT.

CDR3 in DNA: TGCAGTGGCACAGACTACAATGAGCAGTTCTTC. This sequence encodes CSGTDYNEQFF. The genes are TRBV20-1 and TRBJ2-1; D not resolved. In germline, CDR1 is DFQATT, CDR2 SNEGSKA (reference sequence). The CDR3 runs 11 residues. The V gene lost 7 bases and the J gene lost 3 bases, with 7 bases spanning the gap.

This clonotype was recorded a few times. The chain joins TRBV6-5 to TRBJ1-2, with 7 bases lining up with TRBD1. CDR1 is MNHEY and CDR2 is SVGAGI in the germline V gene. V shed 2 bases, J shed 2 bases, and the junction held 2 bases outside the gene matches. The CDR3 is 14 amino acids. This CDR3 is CASSYQGQNYGYTF. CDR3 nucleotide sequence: TGTGCCAGCAGTTACCAGGGACAGAACTATGGCTACACCTTC.

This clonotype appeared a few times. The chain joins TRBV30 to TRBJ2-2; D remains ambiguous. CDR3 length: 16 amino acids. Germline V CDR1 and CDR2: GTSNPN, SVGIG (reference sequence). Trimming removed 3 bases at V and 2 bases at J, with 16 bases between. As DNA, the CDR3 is TGTGCCTGGAGAAACTCATGGGTGGAAAACACCGGGGAGCTGTTTTTT. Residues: CAWRNSWVENTGELFF. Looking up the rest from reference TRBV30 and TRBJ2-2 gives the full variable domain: SQTIHQWPATLVQPVGSPLSLECTVEGTSNPNLYWYRQAAGRGLQLLFYSVGIGQISSEVPQNLSASRPQDRQFILSSKKLLLSDSGFYLCAWRNSWVENTGELFFGEGSRLTVL.

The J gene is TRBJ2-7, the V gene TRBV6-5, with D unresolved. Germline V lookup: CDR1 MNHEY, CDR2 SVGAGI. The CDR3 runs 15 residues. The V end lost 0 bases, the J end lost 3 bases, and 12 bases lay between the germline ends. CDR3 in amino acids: CASSYSSTFNYEQYF. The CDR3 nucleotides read TGTGCCAGCAGTTACTCGAGTACATTTAACTACGAGCAGTACTTC.

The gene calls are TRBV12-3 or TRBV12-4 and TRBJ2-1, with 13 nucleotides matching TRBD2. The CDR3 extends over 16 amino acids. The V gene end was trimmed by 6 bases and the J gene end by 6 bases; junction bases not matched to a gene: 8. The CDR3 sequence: CASSSTSGGAANEQFF. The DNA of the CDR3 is TGTGCCAGCAGCTCTACTAGCGGGGGGGCCGCCAATGAGCAGTTCTTC.

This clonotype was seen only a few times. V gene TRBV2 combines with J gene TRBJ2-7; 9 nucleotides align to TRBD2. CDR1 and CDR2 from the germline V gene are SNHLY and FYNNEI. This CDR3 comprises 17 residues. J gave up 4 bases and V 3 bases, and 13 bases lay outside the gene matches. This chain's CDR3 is CASSEGLAALGGYEQYF. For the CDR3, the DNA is TGTGCCAGCAGTGAGGGACTAGCAGCTTTAGGTGGTTACGAGCAGTACTTC.

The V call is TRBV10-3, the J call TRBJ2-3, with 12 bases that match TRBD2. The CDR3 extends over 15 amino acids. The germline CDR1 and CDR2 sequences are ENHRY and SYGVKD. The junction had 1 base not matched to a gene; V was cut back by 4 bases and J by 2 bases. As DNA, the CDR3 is TGTGCCATCAGTGCTAGCGGGGGGGCCACAGATACGCAGTATTTT. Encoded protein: CAISASGGATDTQYF.

The CDR3 spells CAASSPYEQYF. The CDR3 DNA reads as TGTGCCGCATCCTCCCCCTACGAGCAGTACTTC. The chain joins TRBV6-6 to TRBJ2-7; no definite D call. Trimming removed 11 bases from V and 2 bases from J, with 10 bases in between. Per the germline V gene, CDR1 is MNHNY and CDR2 is SVGAGI (reference sequence). CDR3 size: 11 residues.

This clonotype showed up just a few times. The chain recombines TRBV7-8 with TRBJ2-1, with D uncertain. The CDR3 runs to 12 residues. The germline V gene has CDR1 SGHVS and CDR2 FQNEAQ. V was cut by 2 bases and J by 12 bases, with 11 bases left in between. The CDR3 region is CASSLLGRAQFF. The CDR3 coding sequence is TGTGCCAGCAGCTTACTAGGTCGGGCGCAGTTCTTC. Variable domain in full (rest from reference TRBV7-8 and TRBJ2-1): GAGVSQSPRYKVAKRGQDVALRCDPISGHVSLFWYQQALGQGPEFLTYFQNEAQLDKSGLPSDRFFAERPEGSVSTLKIQRTQQEDSAVYLCASSLLGRAQFFGPGTRLTVL.

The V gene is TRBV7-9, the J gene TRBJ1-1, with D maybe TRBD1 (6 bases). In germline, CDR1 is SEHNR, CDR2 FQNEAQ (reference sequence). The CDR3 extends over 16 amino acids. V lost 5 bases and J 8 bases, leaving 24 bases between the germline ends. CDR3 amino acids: CASSHSFSGGQPEAFF. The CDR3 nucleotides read TGTGCCAGCAGCCACTCCTTTTCTGGGGGCCAACCCGAAGCTTTCTTT.

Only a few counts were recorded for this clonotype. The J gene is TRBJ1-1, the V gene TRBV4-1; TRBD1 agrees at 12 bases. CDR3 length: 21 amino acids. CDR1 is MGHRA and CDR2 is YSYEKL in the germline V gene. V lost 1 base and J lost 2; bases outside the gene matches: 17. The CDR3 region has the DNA TGCGCCAGCAGCCAAGTAGTAGCCGGGACAGGGGGCCGACGGGGCAACACTGAAGCTTTCTTT. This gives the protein CASSQVVAGTGGRRGNTEAFF.

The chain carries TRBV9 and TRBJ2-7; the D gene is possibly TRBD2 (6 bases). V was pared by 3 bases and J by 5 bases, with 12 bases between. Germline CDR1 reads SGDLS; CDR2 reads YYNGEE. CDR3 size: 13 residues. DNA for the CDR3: TGTGCCAGCAGCGCGGGACTTATCGACGAGCAGTACTTC. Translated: CASSAGLIDEQYF.

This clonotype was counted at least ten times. The CDR3 here is CASSLSGPGTDTQYF. CDR3 coding DNA: TGTGCCAGCAGCTTATCAGGGCCGGGGACAGATACGCAGTATTTT. The rearrangement joins TRBV7-6 to TRBJ2-3; D possibly uses TRBD1 or TRBD2 (5 bases each). This CDR3 is 15 amino acids long. The V end was cut by 2 bases, the J end by 3 bases, with 12 bases between. CDR1 is SGHVS, CDR2 FNYEAQ, per germline. Complete variable domain (other parts from reference TRBV7-6 and TRBJ2-3): GAGVSQSPRYKVTKRGQDVALRCDPISGHVSLYWYRQALGQGPEFLTYFNYEAQQDKSGLPNDRFSAERPEGSISTLTIQRTEQRDSAMYRCASSLSGPGTDTQYFGPGTRLTVL.

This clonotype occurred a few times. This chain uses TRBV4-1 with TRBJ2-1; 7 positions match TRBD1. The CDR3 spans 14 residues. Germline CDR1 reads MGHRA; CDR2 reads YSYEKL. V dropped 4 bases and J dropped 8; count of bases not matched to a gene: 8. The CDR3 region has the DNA TGCGCCAGCAGCCTCAACAGGGGTTCGGATGAGCAGTTCTTC. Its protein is CASSLNRGSDEQFF.

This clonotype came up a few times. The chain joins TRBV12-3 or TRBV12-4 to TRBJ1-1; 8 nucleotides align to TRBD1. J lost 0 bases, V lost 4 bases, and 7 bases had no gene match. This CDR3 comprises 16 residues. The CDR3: CASSSNGQGMNTEAFF. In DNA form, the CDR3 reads TGTGCCAGCAGTTCCAACGGACAGGGAATGAACACTGAAGCTTTCTTT.

Written as DNA, the CDR3 is TGTGCCAGCTCACCTGCTAGCGGGGGGTTCCAAGAGACCCAGTACTTC. The encoded protein is CASSPASGGFQETQYF. V gene TRBV18 combines with J gene TRBJ2-5, with 11 bases identical to TRBD2. The length of the CDR3 is 16 residues. J lost 1 base, V lost 3 bases, and 4 bases had no gene match. CDR1 and CDR2 from the germline V gene are KGHSH and LQKENI.

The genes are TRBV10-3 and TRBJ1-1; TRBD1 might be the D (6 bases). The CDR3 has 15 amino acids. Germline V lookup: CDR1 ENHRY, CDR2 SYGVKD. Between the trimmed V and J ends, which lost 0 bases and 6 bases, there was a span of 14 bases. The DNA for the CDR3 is TGTGCCATCAGTGAGTCCCGGGACAACCGGCCTGAAGCTTTCTTT. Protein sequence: CAISESRDNRPEAFF.